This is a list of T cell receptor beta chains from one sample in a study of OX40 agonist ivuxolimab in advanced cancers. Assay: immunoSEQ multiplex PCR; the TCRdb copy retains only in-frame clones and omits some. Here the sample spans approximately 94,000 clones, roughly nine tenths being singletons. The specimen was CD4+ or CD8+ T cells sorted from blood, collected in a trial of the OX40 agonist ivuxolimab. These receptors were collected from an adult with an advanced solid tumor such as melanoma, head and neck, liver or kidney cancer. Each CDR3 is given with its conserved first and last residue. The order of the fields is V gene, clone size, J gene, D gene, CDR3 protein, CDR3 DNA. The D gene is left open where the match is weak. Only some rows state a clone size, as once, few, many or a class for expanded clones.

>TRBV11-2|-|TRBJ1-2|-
CASSLGGLRGHGYTF
TGTGCCAGCAGCTTGGGAGGCCTAAGGGGTCATGGCTACACCTTC
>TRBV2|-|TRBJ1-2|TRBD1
CASTGDRVNGYTF
TGTGCCAGCACCGGGGACAGGGTGAATGGCTACACCTTC
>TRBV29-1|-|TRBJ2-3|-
CSVEGGRNTDTQYF
TGCAGCGTTGAAGGGGGCAGGAACACAGATACGCAGTATTTT
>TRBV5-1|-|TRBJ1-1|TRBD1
CASSLGTGGGTEAFF
TGCGCCAGCAGCTTGGGGACAGGGGGCGGCACTGAAGCTTTCTTT
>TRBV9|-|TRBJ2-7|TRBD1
CASSPGQVYYEQYF
TGTGCCAGCAGCCCGGGACAGGTGTACTACGAGCAGTACTTC
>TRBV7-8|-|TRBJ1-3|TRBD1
CASSSAGTGDSGNTIYF
TGTGCCAGCAGCTCCGCCGGGACAGGGGACTCTGGAAACACCATATATTTT
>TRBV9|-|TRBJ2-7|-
CASSVAGTDSEQYF
TGTGCCAGCAGCGTAGCGGGTACGGATTCCGAGCAGTACTTC
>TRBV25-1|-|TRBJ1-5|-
CASSESGRRVYSNQPQHF
TGTGCCAGCAGTGAATCGGGACGCCGCGTGTATAGCAATCAGCCCCAGCATTTT
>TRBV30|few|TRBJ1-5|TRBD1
CAWNTGGGSQPQHF
TGTGCCTGGAATACAGGGGGAGGTAGTCAGCCCCAGCATTTT
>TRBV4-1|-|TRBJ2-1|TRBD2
CASSPTSGYNEQFF
TGCGCCAGCAGCCCGACTAGCGGTTACAATGAGCAGTTCTTC
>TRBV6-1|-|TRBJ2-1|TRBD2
CASSVRLASQAAEQFF
TGTGCCAGCAGTGTTCGACTAGCGTCACAGGCGGCTGAGCAGTTCTTC
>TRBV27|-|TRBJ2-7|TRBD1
CASRLGTGTYEQYF
TGTGCCAGCAGACTCGGGACAGGGACCTACGAGCAGTACTTC
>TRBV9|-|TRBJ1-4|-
CASSAGRTGGDEKLFF
TGTGCCAGCAGCGCCGGACGGACCGGCGGGGATGAAAAACTGTTTTTT
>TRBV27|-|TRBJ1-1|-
CASRWWERDTEAFF
TGTGCCAGCAGGTGGTGGGAGAGGGACACTGAAGCTTTCTTT
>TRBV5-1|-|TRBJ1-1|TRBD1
CASTQSGGTGIEAFF
TGCGCCAGCACCCAATCGGGGGGGACAGGGATTGAAGCTTTCTTT
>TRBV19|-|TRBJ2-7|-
CASSTDWTYEQYF
TGTGCCAGTAGTACGGACTGGACTTACGAGCAGTACTTC
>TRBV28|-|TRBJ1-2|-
CASRLQGSAYGYTF
TGTGCCAGCCGCCTCCAGGGGAGTGCCTATGGCTACACCTTC
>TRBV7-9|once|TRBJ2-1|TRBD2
CASSLGIAGADEQFF
TGTGCCAGCAGCCTCGGGATAGCGGGAGCGGATGAGCAGTTCTTC
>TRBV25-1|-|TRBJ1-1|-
CASSEEGGRMNTEAFF
TGTGCCAGCAGTGAGGAGGGGGGGCGCATGAACACTGAAGCTTTCTTT
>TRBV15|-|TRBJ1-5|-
CATILGPGGGNQPQHF
TGTGCCACCATACTAGGACCGGGGGGAGGCAATCAGCCCCAGCATTTT
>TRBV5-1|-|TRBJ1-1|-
CASSLGVRVGTEAFF
TGCGCCAGCAGCTTGGGGGTCAGGGTCGGCACTGAAGCTTTCTTT
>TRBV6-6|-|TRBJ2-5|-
CASSFVSEQETQYF
TGTGCCAGCAGTTTCGTTAGTGAGCAAGAGACCCAGTACTTC
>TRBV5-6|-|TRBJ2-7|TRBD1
CASSFFPGQRDYEQYF
TGTGCCAGCAGCTTTTTCCCGGGACAGAGGGACTACGAGCAGTACTTC
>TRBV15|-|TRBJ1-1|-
CATSSLERGNTEAFF
TGTGCCACCAGCTCCCTCGAGAGGGGGAACACTGAAGCTTTCTTT
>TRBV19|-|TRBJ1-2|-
CASSIGDDGYTF
TGTGCCAGTAGTATTGGGGACGATGGCTACACCTTC
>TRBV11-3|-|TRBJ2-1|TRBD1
CASSLAPGDRGNEQFF
TGTGCCAGCAGCTTAGCTCCTGGGGACAGGGGCAATGAGCAGTTCTTC
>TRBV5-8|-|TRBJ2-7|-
CASSEEGYEQYF
TGTGCCAGCAGCGAGGAGGGGTACGAGCAGTACTTC
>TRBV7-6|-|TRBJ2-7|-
CASSLDSSYEQYF
TGTGCCAGCAGCTTGGACTCTTCCTACGAGCAGTACTTC
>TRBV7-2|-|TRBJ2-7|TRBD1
CASTTGDSSYEQYF
TGTGCCAGCACAACCGGGGACAGCTCCTACGAGCAGTACTTC
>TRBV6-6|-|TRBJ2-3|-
CASSYDEPTDTQYF
TGTGCCAGCAGTTATGACGAACCCACAGATACGCAGTATTTT
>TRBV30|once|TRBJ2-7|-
CAWSAGDGTYEQYF
TGTGCCTGGAGTGCTGGGGACGGGACCTACGAGCAGTACTTC
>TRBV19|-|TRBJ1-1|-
CASGWGPAPAFF
TGTGCCAGTGGGTGGGGACCGGCTCCGGCTTTCTTT
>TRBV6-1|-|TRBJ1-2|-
CASSPDYGYTF
TGTGCCAGCTCTCCGGACTATGGCTACACCTTC
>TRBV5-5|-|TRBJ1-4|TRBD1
CASSLGQGRNEKLFF
TGTGCCAGCAGCTTGGGACAGGGGCGCAATGAAAAACTGTTTTTT
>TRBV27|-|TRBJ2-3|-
CASSPRLEDTQYF
TGTGCCAGCAGTCCCAGATTGGAAGATACGCAGTATTTT
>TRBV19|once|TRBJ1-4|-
CASSRQNQDEKLFF
TGTGCCAGTAGTCGCCAGAACCAGGATGAAAAACTGTTTTTT
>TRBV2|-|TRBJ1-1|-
CASSDAPEVGNTEAFF
TGTGCCAGCAGTGATGCCCCCGAGGTGGGGAACACTGAAGCTTTCTTT
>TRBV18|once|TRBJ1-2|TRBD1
CASSLTGTAYGYTF
TGTGCCAGCTCACTGACCGGGACAGCGTATGGCTACACCTTC
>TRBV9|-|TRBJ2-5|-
CASSVPVNVGEETQYF
TGTGCCAGCAGCGTCCCTGTAAACGTTGGGGAAGAGACCCAGTACTTC
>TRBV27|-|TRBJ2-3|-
CASSFLVEISGRTDTQYF
TGTGCCAGCAGTTTCCTTGTTGAGATCAGCGGACGCACAGATACGCAGTATTTT
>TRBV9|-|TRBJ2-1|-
CASGSKAYNEQFF
TGTGCCAGCGGGAGTAAAGCCTACAATGAGCAGTTCTTC
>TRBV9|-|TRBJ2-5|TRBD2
CASSVGPRLAQETQYF
TGTGCCAGCAGCGTAGGGCCGAGACTAGCCCAAGAGACCCAGTACTTC
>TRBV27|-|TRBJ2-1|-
CASSLLGYNEQFF
TGTGCCAGCAGTTTACTGGGGTACAATGAGCAGTTCTTC
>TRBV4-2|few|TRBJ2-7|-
CASSQGGLEQYF
TGTGCCAGCAGCCAAGGGGGACTCGAGCAGTACTTC
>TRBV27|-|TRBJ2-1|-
CASSSPSWEWDNEQFF
TGTGCCAGCAGTTCTCCATCGTGGGAGTGGGACAATGAGCAGTTCTTC
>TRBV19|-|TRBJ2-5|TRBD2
CASSISGGPQETQYF
TGTGCCAGTAGTATTAGCGGGGGTCCGCAAGAGACCCAGTACTTC
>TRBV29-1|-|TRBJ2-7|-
CSVDVRQGTTYEQYF
TGCAGCGTCGATGTGAGGCAGGGGACAACCTACGAGCAGTACTTC
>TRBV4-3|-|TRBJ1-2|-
CASSQDPGTYGYTF
TGCGCCAGCAGCCAAGATCCGGGGACGTATGGCTACACCTTC
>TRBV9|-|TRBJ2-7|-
CASSVSFGSGYEQYF
TGTGCCAGCAGCGTAAGTTTCGGGAGTGGCTACGAGCAGTACTTC
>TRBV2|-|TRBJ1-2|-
CASGEVQGTNYGYTF
TGTGCCAGCGGTGAGGTCCAGGGGACTAACTATGGCTACACCTTC
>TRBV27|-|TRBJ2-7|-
CASSASPGARFYEQYF
TGTGCCAGCAGTGCCTCGCCCGGGGCCAGATTCTACGAGCAGTACTTC
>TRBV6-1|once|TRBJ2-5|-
CASSVGQYQETQYF
TGTGCCAGCAGTGTCGGACAGTACCAAGAGACCCAGTACTTC
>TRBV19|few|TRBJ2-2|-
CASSIGTAGELFF
TGTGCCAGTAGTATAGGGACGGCCGGGGAGCTGTTTTTT
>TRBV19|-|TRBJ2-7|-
CASSTRVASYEQYF
TGTGCCAGTAGTACCAGGGTTGCGTCCTACGAGCAGTACTTC
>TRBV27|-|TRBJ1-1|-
CASSTRERMNTEAFF
TGTGCCAGCAGTACCCGGGAGCGTATGAACACTGAAGCTTTCTTT
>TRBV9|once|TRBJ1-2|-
CASSVGGADGYTF
TGTGCCAGCAGCGTCGGGGGGGCGGATGGCTACACCTTC
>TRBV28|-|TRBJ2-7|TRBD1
CASSFDRVDEQYF
TGTGCCAGCAGTTTTGACAGGGTAGACGAGCAGTACTTC
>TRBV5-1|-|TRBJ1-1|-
CASNPGTGLNTEAFF
TGCGCCAGCAACCCGGGGACCGGGCTGAACACTGAAGCTTTCTTT
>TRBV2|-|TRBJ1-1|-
CASPLGNTEAFF
TGTGCCAGCCCCCTCGGAAACACTGAAGCTTTCTTT
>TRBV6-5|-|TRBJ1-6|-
CASSYSNPVGSPLHF
TGTGCCAGCAGTTACTCGAACCCAGTTGGATCACCCCTCCACTTT